One T cell receptor beta chain is described in this entry. The data belong to a study of human T cells and chemical hapten exposure. This CDR3 contains 13 residues. Germline CDR1 SGHVS, CDR2 FNYEAQ. V dropped 5 bases and J dropped 5 bases, with 7 bases sitting between them. TCRdb passed the RACE reads through MiXCR, listing each CDR3 protein once. The sample yields tens of thousands of distinct CDR3 sequences, around 9.5% seen once. Time point indicated: pre-sensitization, week 0. The treatment is: therapeutic diphenylcyclopropenone sensitization with weekly scalp DPC. Patients had alopecia, were aged 18 to 70, and were not pregnant.

Sample: whole blood, taken in connection with sensitization to the hapten diphenylcyclopropenone (DPC). The source of this sequence is a woman aged 40 to 49 with alopecia areata. Some clones in this sample may be carry-over from other donors' samples. V and J are TRBV7-6 and TRBJ1-6; a possible D gene is TRBD1 (5 bases). CDR3 nucleotides: TGTGCCAGCAGCAGGGACGATAATTCACCCCTCCACTTT. Protein sequence: CASSRDDNSPLHF.